These 30 T cell receptor beta chains share one sample of origin, sequenced in a study of Graves' ophthalmopathy and Graves' hyperthyroidism. TCR beta CDR3 amplification used RNA transcripts. First-round RT-PCR employed HTBI primers, with a second-round multiplex PCR after it. TCRdb re-called the multiplex PCR reads through MiXCR, storing one row per CDR3 protein. The profile shows about half a million distinct CDR3 sequences, over 13% of them singletons. Source material: blood. The source of these receptors is a woman in her twenties or thirties with Graves' ophthalmopathy.

This clonotype was recorded a few times. The rearrangement joins TRBV12-3 or TRBV12-4 to TRBJ1-1, with D perhaps matching TRBD1 (6 bases). Trimming took off 7 bases at V and 4 bases at J, with 16 bases between the two ends. The CDR3 is made up of 14 amino acids. The CDR3 DNA follows: TGTGCCAGCATGTCTGGGGGGGCTAGCACTGAAGCTTTCTTT. Its protein is CASMSGGASTEAFF.

The rearrangement joins TRBV7-2 to TRBJ2-7, with 12 bases identical to TRBD2. J lost 4 bases, V lost 6 bases, and 7 bases had no gene match. The CDR3 is 15 residues long. Germline V lookup: CDR1 SGHTA, CDR2 FQGNSA. CDR3 region: CASSLTSGSQYEQYF. CDR3 nucleotide sequence: TGTGCCAGCAGTTTGACTAGCGGGAGCCAGTACGAGCAGTACTTC.

This clonotype was observed many times. This chain connects TRBV12-3 or TRBV12-4 to TRBJ1-2, with 7 bases identical to TRBD1. V gave up 5 bases and J gave up 11 bases; unmatched junction bases: 8. This CDR3 contains 12 residues. The CDR3, as DNA: TGTGCCAGCAGTCCCGGGACAGCGTTGTACACCTTC. Protein product: CASSPGTALYTF.

This clonotype was found many times. The V and J genes are TRBV11-2 and TRBJ2-5; a weak D match, TRBD2 (5 bases). CDR1 and CDR2 (germline): SGHAT, FQNNGV. V was shortened by 3 bases and J by 5 bases, with 10 bases between the two germline ends. The CDR3 extends over 13 amino acids. CDR3 sequence reads: CASSFGGWETQYF. Here the CDR3 DNA reads TGTGCCAGCAGCTTCGGCGGGTGGGAGACCCAGTACTTC.

This clonotype was detected ten times or more. The V and J genes are TRBV7-9 and TRBJ1-2, with 7 bases fitting TRBD1. The V and J ends lost 2 bases and 4 bases, in that order; junction bases with no gene match: 7. This CDR3 spans 15 amino acids. Per the germline V gene, CDR1 is SEHNR and CDR2 is FQNEAQ (reference sequence). CDR3 sequence (DNA): TGTGCCAGCAGCTTAACGACAGGGCAATCCTATGGCTACACCTTC. The encoded protein is CASSLTTGQSYGYTF.

This clonotype was picked up a small number of times. The V call is TRBV20-1, the J call TRBJ2-2; possibly TRBD2 for D (6 bases). The V end was cut by 0 bases, the J end by 6 bases, with 14 bases between. The CDR3 contains 15 residues. Germline CDR1 is DFQATT and CDR2 is SNEGSKA (reference sequence). The CDR3, as DNA: TGCAGTGCTAGAGATCCGGACGGGGGACCCGGGGAGCTGTTTTTT. Amino acid sequence: CSARDPDGGPGELFF.

This clonotype appeared many times. The chain carries TRBV28 and TRBJ1-1; D is unresolved. Trimming cost V 3 bases and J 5 bases, with 4 bases left between them. The germline gives CDR1 MDHEN, CDR2 SYDVKM. CDR3 length: 11 residues. CDR3 DNA: TGTGCCAGCAGTTTTCGGACTGAAGCTTTCTTT. Translation: CASSFRTEAFF.

In this sample, this clonotype turned up many times. CDR3 region: CASSFSGTAANYGYTF. The CDR3 DNA sequence: TGCGCCAGCAGCTTTTCGGGGACAGCAGCTAACTATGGCTACACCTTC. The chain recombines TRBV5-1 with TRBJ1-2; 7 nucleotides align to TRBD1. This CDR3 has 16 amino acids. V dropped 2 bases and J dropped 0; count of bases not matched to a gene: 7. In germline, CDR1 is SGHRS, CDR2 YFSETQ.

This clonotype has just a few counts. The CDR3 region has the DNA TGCGCCAGCAGCCTGACTAGCGGGGGGGCCCGATACACCGGGGAGCTGTTTTTT. Translation: CASSLTSGGARYTGELFF. The V and J genes are TRBV5-1 and TRBJ2-2, with 14 nucleotides matching TRBD2. Looked up from germline, CDR1 is SGHRS and CDR2 is YFSETQ. The junction had 8 bases not matched to a gene; V was cut back by 4 bases and J by 3 bases. This CDR3 comprises 18 residues.

The gene calls are TRBV4-3 and TRBJ1-2, with a possible D match to TRBD1 (5 bases). The CDR3 length is 14 residues. V was clipped by 2 bases and J by 6 bases, with 13 bases between them. In germline, CDR1 is LGHNA, CDR2 YSLEER. The CDR3 spells CASSQWGNYDGYTF. CDR3 sequence (DNA): TGCGCCAGCAGCCAATGGGGGAACTACGATGGCTACACCTTC.

This clonotype was counted ten times or more. The chain uses TRBV27 and TRBJ1-5, with TRBD1 identical over 7 bases. The length of the CDR3 is 14 residues. V was pared by 6 bases and J by 3 bases, with 5 bases of the junction left unmatched. The germline V gene encodes CDR1 MNHEY and CDR2 SMNVEV (reference sequence). This CDR3 is CASSRGQPNQPQHF. CDR3 DNA: TGTGCCAGCAGCCGGGGACAGCCCAATCAGCCCCAGCATTTT.

The chain is built from TRBV7-9 and TRBJ2-7, with 12 bases matching TRBD2. Germline trimming cut 5 bases from V and 5 bases from J; bases unmatched to any gene: 7. Per the germline V gene, CDR1 is SEHNR and CDR2 is FQNEAQ (reference sequence). The length of the CDR3 is 15 residues. CDR3 DNA sequence: TGTGCCAGCAGCCCGAGGACTAGCGGGATCAACGAGCAGTACTTC. This translates into CASSPRTSGINEQYF.

Many counts were recorded for this clonotype. This sequence joins TRBV20-1 and TRBJ1-6, with 12 nucleotides matching TRBD1. The CDR3 contains 20 residues. Looked up from germline, CDR1 is DFQATT and CDR2 is SNEGSKA (reference sequence). V dropped 1 base and J dropped 0; count of bases not matched to a gene: 10. The CDR3 DNA follows: TGCAGTGCTAGAGTGCTGGGGACAGGGGGCTCAAACTCCTATAATTCACCCCTCCACTTT. Translated, it gives CSARVLGTGGSNSYNSPLHF.

This clonotype was observed at least ten times. The chain combines TRBV12-3 or TRBV12-4 with TRBJ1-1; D is undetermined. Trimming stripped 6 bases from V and 10 bases from J, with 21 bases between. This CDR3 contains 14 residues. The CDR3 DNA follows: TGTGCCAGCAGCCCACCCGGTCAGGTTCACGGAGCTTTCTTT. It yields the protein CASSPPGQVHGAFF.

This clonotype was observed many times. The chain employs TRBV7-6 and TRBJ2-5; 11 bases fit TRBD2. In germline, CDR1 is SGHVS, CDR2 FNYEAQ. The ends lost 2 bases at V and 1 base at J; junction bases unmatched: 6. The CDR3 runs to 17 residues. CDR3 residues: CASSLKALAGGQETQYF. Written as DNA, the CDR3 is TGTGCCAGCAGCTTAAAAGCCCTAGCGGGGGGCCAAGAGACCCAGTACTTC. The variable domain in full, with the rest retrieved from reference TRBV7-6 and TRBJ2-5, is GAGVSQSPRYKVTKRGQDVALRCDPISGHVSLYWYRQALGQGPEFLTYFNYEAQQDKSGLPNDRFSAERPEGSISTLTIQRTEQRDSAMYRCASSLKALAGGQETQYFGPGTRLLVL.

This clonotype has a count of ten or more. The V call is TRBV7-2, the J call TRBJ1-5; D remains ambiguous. This CDR3 region has 14 residues. The ends were cut back, 0 bases at V and 3 bases at J, with 6 bases in the middle. Per the germline V gene, CDR1 is SGHTA and CDR2 is FQGNSA. The DNA of the CDR3 is TGTGCCAGCAGCTTAGCCCTGATCAATCAGCCCCAGCATTTT. Translating gives CASSLALINQPQHF.

This clonotype was seen many times. The chain is built from TRBV20-1 and TRBJ2-7; 11 nucleotides agree with TRBD2. Germline V gene lookup returns CDR1 DFQATT and CDR2 SNEGSKA (reference sequence). The CDR3 sequence is 15 residues long. CDR3 sequence (DNA): TGCAGCGGGACTAGCGGAAGTGTGAGCTCCTACGAGCAGTACTTC. Amino acid sequence: CSGTSGSVSSYEQYF.

This clonotype was recorded a few times. The chain is built from TRBV5-5 and TRBJ2-5, with D uncertain. Germline CDR1 is SGHKS and CDR2 is YYEKEE (reference sequence). The CDR3 contains 14 residues. The germline V and J ends were trimmed by 0 bases and 4 bases, with 10 bases remaining between them. Written as DNA, the CDR3 is TGTGCCAGCAGCTTGGCATTTGGGGTAGAGACCCAGTACTTC. This encodes CASSLAFGVETQYF.

This clonotype was counted between two and nine times. J is TRBJ1-1 and V is TRBV11-1; D is unclear. The CDR3 runs to 14 residues. Germline CDR1 reads SGHAT; CDR2 reads FQDESV (reference sequence). V was clipped by 3 bases and J by 2 bases, with 10 bases between them. The CDR3, as DNA: TGTGCCAGCAGCTTCGAGGGTAAAAACACTGAAGCTTTCTTT. Its protein is CASSFEGKNTEAFF. Looking up the rest from reference TRBV11-1 and TRBJ1-1 gives the full variable domain: EAEVAQSPRYKITEKSQAVAFWCDPISGHATLYWYRQILGQGPELLVQFQDESVVDDSQLPKDRFSAERLKGVDSTLKIQPAELGDSAMYLCASSFEGKNTEAFFGQGTRLTVV.

This clonotype was counted ten times or more. The V and J genes are TRBV28 and TRBJ2-5; D tentatively fits TRBD1 or TRBD2 (5 bases each). Germline V lookup: CDR1 MDHEN, CDR2 SYDVKM. The CDR3 covers 15 residues. The V end was cut by 6 bases, the J end by 5 bases, with 19 bases between. CDR3 in DNA: TGTGCCAGCAGCCCACGGGACGAGAGTGAGGAGACCCAGTACTTC. Its translation: CASSPRDESEETQYF. The entire variable domain, with the rest obtained from reference TRBV28 and TRBJ2-5, is as follows: DVKVTQSSRYLVKRTGEKVFLECVQDMDHENMFWYRQDPGLGLRLIYFSYDVKMKEKGDIPEGYSVSREKKERFSLILESASTNQTSMYLCASSPRDESEETQYFGPGTRLLVL.

This clonotype has more than one count but fewer than ten. The junction differs from germline at one of its ends, possibly a read error. The V gene is TRBV4-1, the J gene TRBJ2-4; D remains ambiguous. Germline-derived CDR1 and CDR2 are MGHRA and YSYEKL. This CDR3 region has 14 residues. CDR3 sequence: CASSQGIRENIKYF. The CDR3 region has the DNA TGCGCCAGCAGCCAGGGGATTAGAGAAAACATTAAGTACTTC.

V is TRBV2 and J is TRBJ2-7; 9 bases are a match to TRBD2. Germline assignment: CDR1 SNHLY and CDR2 FYNNEI. The ends lost 0 bases at V and 3 bases at J; junction bases unmatched: 15. CDR3 length: 19 amino acids. The CDR3 bases are TGTGCCAGCAGTGAAGCAGAACCAAGCGGGAGGACCTTCCACTACGAGCAGTACTTC. It specifies CASSEAEPSGRTFHYEQYF.

This clonotype has at least ten counts. The V and J genes are TRBV3-1 and TRBJ1-2; TRBD1 aligns across 7 bases. The V and J ends lost 1 base and 8 bases, in that order; junction bases with no gene match: 4. The CDR3 has 13 residues. Germline V gene lookup returns CDR1 LGHDT and CDR2 YNNKEL (reference sequence). The CDR3 nucleotides are TGTGCCAGCAGCCAAGTTAAGGGGGCCGGCTACACCTTC. Amino acid sequence: CASSQVKGAGYTF.

This clonotype was seen at least ten times. The chain links TRBV20-1 to TRBJ2-5, with TRBD1 matching 8 bases. Germline assignment: CDR1 DFQATT and CDR2 SNEGSKA (reference sequence). The CDR3 is 13 amino acids. With V trimmed by 5 bases and J by 5 bases, 7 bases remained unmatched. The CDR3 spells CSAPRTGWETQYF. CDR3 coding DNA: TGCAGTGCTCCTCGGACAGGGTGGGAGACCCAGTACTTC.

This clonotype was counted ten times or more. V and J are TRBV27 and TRBJ2-5; 13 nucleotides align to TRBD2. The length of the CDR3 is 17 residues. Germline V gene sequence: CDR1 MNHEY, CDR2 SMNVEV (reference sequence). The junction had 9 bases not matched to a gene; V was cut back by 8 bases and J by 0 bases. For the CDR3, the DNA is TGTGCCAGCGGATCCTTGGGACTAGCGGGGAACCAAGAGACCCAGTACTTC. Translating it yields CASGSLGLAGNQETQYF.

This clonotype occurred many times. The rearrangement uses TRBV20-1 and TRBJ2-5, with TRBD1 identical over 7 bases. Germline V gives CDR1 DFQATT, CDR2 SNEGSKA (reference sequence). V shed 6 bases, J shed 1 base, and the junction held 5 bases outside the gene matches. This CDR3 spans 13 amino acids. The CDR3 coding sequence is TGCAGTGCCTGGGGACAGTCCCAAGAGACCCAGTACTTC. It translates to CSAWGQSQETQYF.

V gene TRBV18 combines with J gene TRBJ1-2; 7 bases map to TRBD1. The V and J ends lost 5 bases and 2 bases, in that order; junction bases with no gene match: 11. Germline CDR1 and CDR2: KGHSH and LQKENI. This CDR3 comprises 16 residues. The CDR3 nucleotides are TGTGCCAGCTCAGAAGAGACAGGGAGAAGAAACTATGGCTACACCTTC. It yields the protein CASSEETGRRNYGYTF.

Only a few counts were recorded for this clonotype. The V gene is TRBV29-1, the J gene TRBJ2-2; D unresolved. Deletions cut 4 bases from V and 6 bases from J, with 9 bases between. The CDR3 extends over 12 amino acids. CDR1 SQVTM and CDR2 ANQGSEA come from the germline V gene. The CDR3 DNA is TGCAGCGTTGGAAGACCCGCCGGGGAGCTGTTTTTT. Its protein product is CSVGRPAGELFF.

V and J are TRBV3-1 and TRBJ2-5; D unclear. There are 14 residues in the CDR3. Trimming removed 0 bases from V and 2 bases from J, with 7 bases in between. Germline V gene lookup returns CDR1 LGHDT and CDR2 YNNKEL (reference sequence). The CDR3 nucleotides read TGTGCCAGCAGCCAAGAGGCACAGCAAGAGACCCAGTACTTC. It encodes CASSQEAQQETQYF.

The V and J genes are TRBV12-3 or TRBV12-4 and TRBJ2-7, with a weak D call TRBD2 (7 bases). Deletions cut 3 bases from V and 5 bases from J, with 14 bases between. The CDR3 runs 14 residues. This CDR3 is CASSLRGGLNEQYF. DNA for the CDR3: TGTGCCAGCAGTTTGAGGGGGGGCTTGAACGAGCAGTACTTC.